Shown below are 13 T cell receptor beta chains from a single sample sequenced in a study of tumor and adjacent non-tumor tissue in lung cancer. The template was RNA from unsorted bulk tissue. The normal lung tissue was taken more than 3 cm from the tumor edge. TCRbeta libraries were built with three rounds of nested PCR, modified from ARM-PCR. TCRdb analysed the multiplex PCR reads with MiXCR anew, one entry per CDR3 protein. The sample holds 75,000 to 90,000 distinct CDR3 sequences, more than 75% seen once. Sequencing used distant non-tumor lung tissue. These receptors all come from a woman in her fifties or sixties with non-small cell lung cancer.

Concerning this clonotype itself: Likely a read error: the CDR3 ends without its conserved phenylalanine or tryptophan. The rearrangement links TRBV28 to TRBJ1-1, with D uncertain. CDR3 length: 13 residues. CDR1 and CDR2 from the germline V gene are MDHEN and SYDVKM. In DNA form, the CDR3 reads TGTGCCAGTAGTTTCCCAGATAGGACTGAAGCTTTCATT. Its translation: CASSFPDRTEAFI.

Details on this clonotype: At one end the junction does not follow the germline gene, possibly because of a read error. The chain is built from TRBV30 and TRBJ2-7, with D uncertain. Per germline, CDR1 GTSNPN and CDR2 SVGIG (reference sequence). The CDR3 runs to 11 residues. Written as DNA, the CDR3 is TGTGCCCGGAGTATAGCCTATGAGCAGTACTTC. Translating gives CARSIAYEQYF.

Remarks on this clonotype: Mismatch with germline at one junction end may stem from a read error. The V call is TRBV29-1, the J call TRBJ1-1; possibly TRBD1 for D (5 bases). The CDR3 consists of 13 residues. The germline V gene encodes CDR1 SQVTM and CDR2 ANQGSEA. CDR3 in amino acids: CSVAYGDYTEAFF. The CDR3 DNA reads TGCAGCGTAGCCTACGGGGACTACACAGAAGCTTTCTTT.

Details on this clonotype: The junction does not match germline at one end; this may be a read error. The CDR3 region has the DNA TGTGCCAGCGGTTTAGGGACAGGGACAAACACCGGGGAGCTGCATTTT. As protein: CASGLGTGTNTGELHF. J is TRBJ2-2 and V is TRBV12-3 or TRBV12-4; 9 bases are shared with TRBD1. The CDR3 extends over 16 amino acids.

The chain employs TRBV6-1 and TRBJ2-3; D is unclear. The V gene's germline CDR1 is MNHNS and CDR2 SASEGT. The V end was cut by 2 bases, the J end by 2 bases, with 14 bases between. The CDR3 extends over 16 amino acids. The CDR3 nucleotides are TGTGCCAGCAGTGAACTCGGCAGTGGATACACAGATACGCAGTATTTT. Translated: CASSELGSGYTDTQYF.

This clonotype was found many times. The genes are TRBV6-5 and TRBJ1-1; D gene ambiguous. From germline, CDR1 is MNHEY and CDR2 SVGAGI. V lost 6 bases to trimming and J lost 3 bases, with 14 bases between them. CDR3 length: 14 amino acids. As DNA, the CDR3 is TGTGCCAGCAGGCTCGGGAAAAAAGACACTGAAGCTTTCTTT. Protein product: CASRLGKKDTEAFF.

This chain uses TRBV19 with TRBJ1-2; the D gene is possibly TRBD1 (5 bases). V was pared by 0 bases and J by 5 bases, with 16 bases between. The CDR3 extends over 16 amino acids. CDR1 LNHDA and CDR2 SQIVND come from the germline V gene (reference sequence). The CDR3 is CASSIDFQGRSYGYTF. The CDR3 DNA sequence: TGTGCCAGTAGTATAGATTTCCAGGGTCGGAGTTATGGCTACACCTTC.

The J gene is TRBJ2-2, the V gene TRBV6-4; either TRBD1 or TRBD2 may fit D (5 bases each). V was clipped by 2 bases and J by 2 bases, with 9 bases between them. The CDR3 length is 15 residues. Germline CDR1 is MRHNA and CDR2 is SNTAGT. In DNA, the CDR3 is TGTGCCAGCAGTGACGGAAGGGACAACACCGGGGAGCTGTTTTTT. Amino acids: CASSDGRDNTGELFF.

This clonotype was detected many times. This chain connects TRBV20-1 to TRBJ2-2; D may correspond to TRBD1 or TRBD2 (5 bases each). The CDR3 sequence is 14 residues long. V was trimmed by 1 base and J by 6 bases, leaving 12 bases between them. The V gene's germline CDR1 is DFQATT and CDR2 SNEGSKA (reference sequence). The CDR3 DNA reads TGCAGTGCTAGAGGGGGGAGCGAGGCCGGGGAGCTGTTTTTT. Encoded protein: CSARGGSEAGELFF.

This clonotype occurred many times. J is TRBJ1-2 and V is TRBV10-1, with D unresolved. CDR1 is WNHNN, CDR2 SYGVQD, per germline (reference sequence). This CDR3 is 10 amino acids long. V was shortened by 10 bases and J by 7 bases, with 10 bases between the two germline ends. This CDR3 is CATRTGGYTF. CDR3 nucleotides: TGCGCCACTCGAACGGGTGGCTACACCTTC.

In the case of this clonotype: At one of its ends the junction is not consistent with the germline gene, which may arise from a read error. The V gene is TRBV5-1, the J gene TRBJ1-1; D possibly corresponds to TRBD1 (6 bases). This CDR3 has 14 amino acids. The germline V gene encodes CDR1 SGHRS and CDR2 YFSETQ. The CDR3 loop reads CASSLWEGDTEVFF. The CDR3 coding sequence is TGCGCCAGCAGCTTGTGGGAAGGGGACACTGAAGTTTTCTTT.

A remark on this clonotype: Its ends do not fully match the called genes, so a read error is possible. In DNA form, the CDR3 reads TGTGCCAGCAGGGACAGTCGAGGTTCACCCCTCCCCTTT. Protein: CASRDSRGSPLPF. This rearrangement joins TRBV6-1 to TRBJ1-6, with a possible D match to TRBD1 (6 bases). The CDR3 spans 13 residues. Germline-derived CDR1 and CDR2 are MNHNS and SASEGT.

This clonotype has only one observation. This chain uses TRBV5-1 with TRBJ2-3; 7 bases map to TRBD1. Germline V gene sequence: CDR1 SGHRS, CDR2 YFSETQ. This CDR3 contains 14 residues. The CDR3 region is CVGSPGQPTDTQYF. CDR3 in DNA: TGCGTCGGCAGCCCGGGACAGCCCACAGATACGCAGTATTTT.